These 2 T cell receptor beta chains were sequenced from one sample in a study of cytomegalovirus exposure and HLA in healthy donors. The PCR had 60 Vbeta and 13 Jbeta primers. This table comes from immunoSEQ multiplex PCR, and its TCRdb copy is limited to in-frame clones, with some not included. The sample has fewer than 200,000 clones, roughly 76% seen once. Sequencing used PBMCs. The source is a woman aged 18-29 years in good health and CMV-seropositive.

This sequence joins TRBV5-1 and TRBJ2-7; tentatively, D is TRBD2 (6 bases). V was clipped by 4 bases and J by 7 bases, with 12 bases between them. This CDR3 has 12 amino acids. Germline V lookup: CDR1 SGHRS, CDR2 YFSETQ. Here the CDR3 reads CASSGGRVEQYF. The CDR3 bases are TGCGCCAGCAGCGGAGGGCGGGTTGAGCAGTACTTC.

CDR3 in DNA: TGTGCCAGCACCTGGGAGGTTCACGAGCAGTACTTC. Amino acids: CASTWEVHEQYF. The J gene is TRBJ2-7, the V gene TRBV2, with D possibly being TRBD2 (6 bases). The CDR3 is 12 residues long. CDR1 and CDR2 (germline): SNHLY, FYNNEI. V lost 7 bases and J lost 5, with 12 bases in between.